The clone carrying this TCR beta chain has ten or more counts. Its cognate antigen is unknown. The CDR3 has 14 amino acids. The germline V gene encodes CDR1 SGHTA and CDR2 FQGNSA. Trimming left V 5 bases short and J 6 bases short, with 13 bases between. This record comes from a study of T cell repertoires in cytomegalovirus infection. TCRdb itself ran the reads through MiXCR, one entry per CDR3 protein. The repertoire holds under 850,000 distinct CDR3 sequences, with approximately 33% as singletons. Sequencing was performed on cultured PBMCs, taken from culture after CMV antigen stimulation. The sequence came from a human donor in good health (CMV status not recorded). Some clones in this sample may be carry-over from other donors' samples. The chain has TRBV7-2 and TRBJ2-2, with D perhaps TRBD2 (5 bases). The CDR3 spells CASSPPLASGELFF. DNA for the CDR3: TGTGCCAGCAGCCCCCCCCTAGCATCCGGGGAGCTGTTTTTT.